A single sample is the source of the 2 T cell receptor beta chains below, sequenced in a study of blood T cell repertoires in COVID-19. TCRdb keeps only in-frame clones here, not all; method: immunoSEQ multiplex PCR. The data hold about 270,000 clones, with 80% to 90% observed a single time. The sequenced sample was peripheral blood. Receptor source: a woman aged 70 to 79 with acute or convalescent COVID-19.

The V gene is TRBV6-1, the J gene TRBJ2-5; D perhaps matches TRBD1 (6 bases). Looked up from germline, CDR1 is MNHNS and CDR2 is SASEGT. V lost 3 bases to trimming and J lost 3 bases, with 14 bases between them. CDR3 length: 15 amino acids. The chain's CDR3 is CASSERWGPEETQYF. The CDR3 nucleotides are TGTGCCAGCAGTGAGAGATGGGGGCCCGAAGAGACCCAGTACTTC.

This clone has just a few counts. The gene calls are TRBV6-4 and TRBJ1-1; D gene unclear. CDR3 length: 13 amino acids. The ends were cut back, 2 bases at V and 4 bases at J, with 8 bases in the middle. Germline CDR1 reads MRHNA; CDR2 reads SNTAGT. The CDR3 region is CASSDREGTEAFF. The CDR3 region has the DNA TGTGCCAGCAGTGACAGGGAGGGCACTGAAGCTTTCTTT.